This TCR beta chain came from a study of blood T cell repertoires in COVID-19. The wider study: Acute and convalescent COVID-19 specimens originated in the United States, Italy and Spain. PBMCs, B-cell-depleted T cells, or T cells were the source of the cDNA or gDNA that made up the material.

Under the authors' procedure: The authors estimated nucleated cell counts from reference gene primer amplification. Profiling relied on immunoSEQ multiplex PCR, and the TCRdb table lists in-frame clones only, not all of them. Clone size and V and J calls were adopted from that table, with D and trimming inferred from the DNA. The table lists approximately 97,000 clones, under 85% of them singletons, with roughly 12% in the top ten. This clone turned up a few times. The germline V gene has CDR1 MNHEY and CDR2 SVGEGT. This CDR3 contains 16 residues. V lost 1 base to trimming and J lost 1 base, with 10 bases between them.

The sample consisted of peripheral blood. This receptor was obtained from a human donor in a cohort sampled during active COVID-19. The chain couples TRBV6-2 or TRBV6-3 to TRBJ2-2; maybe TRBD2 (5 bases). CDR3 amino acids: CASSYFPSRNTGELFF. The CDR3 DNA follows: TGTGCCAGCAGTTACTTTCCTAGCAGGAACACCGGGGAGCTGTTTTTT.